This T cell receptor (beta chain) is drawn from a study of blood T cell repertoires in COVID-19. Background on the study: The United States, Italy and Spain supplied acute and convalescent COVID-19 samples.

Germline CDR1 SGHTA, CDR2 FQGNSA. V lost 5 bases to trimming and J lost 4 bases; unmatched junction nucleotides: 8. The CDR3 totals 16 residues. Original processing notes: Quantification of nucleated cells was approximated via reference gene primer amplification. Sequencing used immunoSEQ multiplex PCR; TCRdb keeps in-frame clones, though not all of them. That table gives V, J and clone size, and the DNA gave D and trimming. The table lists 65,000 to 85,000 clones, around nine tenths of them singletons. The rearrangement joins TRBV7-2 to TRBJ2-5; 12 nucleotides line up with TRBD2. Material: peripheral blood. The source of this sequence is a human donor in a cohort sampled during active COVID-19. The DNA for the CDR3 is TGTGCCAGCAGCCCCACTAGCGGGGGGCCGGGAGAGACCCAGTACTTC. Residues: CASSPTSGGPGETQYF. Based on the CDR3 plus reference TRBV7-2 and TRBJ2-5, the full variable domain is GAGVSQSPSNKVTEKGKDVELRCDPISGHTALYWYRQSLGQGLEFLIYFQGNSAPDKSGLPSDRFSAERTGGSVSTLTIQRTQQEDSAVYLCASSPTSGGPGETQYFGPGTRLLVL.